This T cell receptor beta chain was identified in a study of blood T cell repertoires in COVID-19. Study context: The origin of the acute and convalescent COVID-19 samples was the United States, Italy and Spain. From T cells, B-cell-depleted T cells, or PBMCs came the material, which was cDNA or gDNA.

In the authors' methods: Reference gene primer amplification yielded estimated nucleated cell counts. Data came from immunoSEQ multiplex PCR; TCRdb stores just in-frame clones and leaves some out. Clone size and the V and J calls come from that table; the DNA yielded D and trimming. The sample contains 200,000 to 300,000 clones, approximately 85% of which appear only once. Seattle's cohort entered during active infection and was followed longitudinally. This CDR3 is built from 17 residues. With 3 bases clipped from V and 0 bases from J, the junction kept 7 bases outside the gene matches. Germline assignment: CDR1 KGHSH and CDR2 LQKENI.

Sequencing was performed on peripheral blood. The chain recombines TRBV18 with TRBJ1-4, with 7 bases aligning to TRBD1. This clonotype was obtained from a man aged 50-60 years with COVID-19, enrolled during active disease. The DNA of the CDR3 is TGTGCCAGCTCACCCCCCCGGACAGGTTCAACTAATGAAAAACTGTTTTTT. Its protein is CASSPPRTGSTNEKLFF.